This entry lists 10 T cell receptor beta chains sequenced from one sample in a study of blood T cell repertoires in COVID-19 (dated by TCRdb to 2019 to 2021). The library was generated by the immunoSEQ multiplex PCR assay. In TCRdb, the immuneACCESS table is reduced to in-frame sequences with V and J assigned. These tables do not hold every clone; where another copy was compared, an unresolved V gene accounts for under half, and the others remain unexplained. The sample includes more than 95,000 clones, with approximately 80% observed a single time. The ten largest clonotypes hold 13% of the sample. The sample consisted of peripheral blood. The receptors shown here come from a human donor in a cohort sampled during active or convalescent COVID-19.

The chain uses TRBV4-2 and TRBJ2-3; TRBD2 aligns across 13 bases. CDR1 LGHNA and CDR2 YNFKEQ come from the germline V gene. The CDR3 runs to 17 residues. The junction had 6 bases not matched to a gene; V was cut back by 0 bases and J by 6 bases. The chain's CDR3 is CASSQEPGLAGFDTQYF. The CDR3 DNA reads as TGTGCCAGCAGCCAAGAACCGGGACTAGCGGGGTTTGATACGCAGTATTTT.

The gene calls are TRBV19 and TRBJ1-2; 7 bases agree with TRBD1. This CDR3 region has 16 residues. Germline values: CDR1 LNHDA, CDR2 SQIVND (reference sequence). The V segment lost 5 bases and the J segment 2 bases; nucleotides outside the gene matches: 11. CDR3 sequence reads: CASSPSPGQPNYGYTF. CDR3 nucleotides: TGTGCCAGTAGTCCCTCACCGGGACAGCCAAACTATGGCTACACCTTC.

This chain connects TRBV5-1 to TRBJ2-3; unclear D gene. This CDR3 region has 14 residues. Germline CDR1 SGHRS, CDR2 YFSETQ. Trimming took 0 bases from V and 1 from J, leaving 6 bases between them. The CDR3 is CASSLEARTDTQYF. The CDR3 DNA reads TGCGCCAGCAGCTTGGAAGCTCGCACAGATACGCAGTATTTT.

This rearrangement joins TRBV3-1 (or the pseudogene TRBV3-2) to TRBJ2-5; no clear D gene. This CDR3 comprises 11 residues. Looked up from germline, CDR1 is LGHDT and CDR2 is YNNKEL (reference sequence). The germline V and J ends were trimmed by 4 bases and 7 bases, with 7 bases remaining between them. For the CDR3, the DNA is TGTGCCAGCAGCCCCGGTGGGACCCAGTACTTC. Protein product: CASSPGGTQYF.

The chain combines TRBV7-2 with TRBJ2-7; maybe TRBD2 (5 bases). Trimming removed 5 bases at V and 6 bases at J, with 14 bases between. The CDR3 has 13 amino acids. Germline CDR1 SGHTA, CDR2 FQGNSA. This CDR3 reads CASSLPFRGEQYF. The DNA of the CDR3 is TGTGCCAGCAGCCTCCCTTTCCGGGGCGAGCAGTACTTC.

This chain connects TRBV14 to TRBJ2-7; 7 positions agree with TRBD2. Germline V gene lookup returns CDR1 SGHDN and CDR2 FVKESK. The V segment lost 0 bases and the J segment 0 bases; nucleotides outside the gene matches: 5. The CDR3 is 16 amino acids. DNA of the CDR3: TGTGCCAGCAGCCAAGATTATGGCGGGAGCTCCTACGAGCAGTACTTC. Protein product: CASSQDYGGSSYEQYF.

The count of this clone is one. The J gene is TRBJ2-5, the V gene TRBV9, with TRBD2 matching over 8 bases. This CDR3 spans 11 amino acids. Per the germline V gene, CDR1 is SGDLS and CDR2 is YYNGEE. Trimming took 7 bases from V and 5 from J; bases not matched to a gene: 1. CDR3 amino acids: CASSGGETQYF. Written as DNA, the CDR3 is TGTGCCAGCTCGGGAGGGGAGACCCAGTACTTC.

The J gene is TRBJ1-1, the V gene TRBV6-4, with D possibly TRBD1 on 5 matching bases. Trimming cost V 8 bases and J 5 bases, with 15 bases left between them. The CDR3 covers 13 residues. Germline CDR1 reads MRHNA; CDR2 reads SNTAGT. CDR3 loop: CASPGGARTEAFF. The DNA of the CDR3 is TGTGCCAGCCCCGGAGGGGCGCGGACTGAAGCTTTCTTT.

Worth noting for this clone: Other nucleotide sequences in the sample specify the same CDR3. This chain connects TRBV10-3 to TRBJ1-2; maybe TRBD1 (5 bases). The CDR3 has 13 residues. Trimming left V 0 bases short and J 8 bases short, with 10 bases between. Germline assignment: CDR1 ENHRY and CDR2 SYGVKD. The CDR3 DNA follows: TGTGCCATCAGTGAGTCAGGTCAGGGAGGCTACACCTTC. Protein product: CAISESGQGGYTF.

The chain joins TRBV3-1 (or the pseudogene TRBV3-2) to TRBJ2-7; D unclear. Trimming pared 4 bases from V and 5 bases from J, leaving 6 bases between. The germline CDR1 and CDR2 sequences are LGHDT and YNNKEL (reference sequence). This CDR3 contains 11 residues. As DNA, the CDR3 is TGTGCCAGCAGCCCCTGCGACGAGCAGTACTTC. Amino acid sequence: CASSPCDEQYF.